Given below is one TCR beta chain in context. The data belong to a study of blood T cell repertoires in COVID-19. Study information: Researchers got acute and convalescent COVID-19 samples from the United States, Italy and Spain. Sources were T cells, B-cell-depleted T cells, or PBMCs; the material itself was cDNA or gDNA.

The V and J ends lost 4 bases and 1 base respectively, with 11 bases between them. Germline lookup yields CDR1 SGDLS and CDR2 YYNGEE. The CDR3 loop spans 15 amino acids. As handled by the study authors: Estimation of nucleated cell counts was performed using reference gene primer amplification. The protocol was immunoSEQ multiplex PCR, while the TCRdb copy is restricted to in-frame clones and leaves out a portion. The DNA was the basis for D and trimming; V, J and clone size are from that table. Of about 110,000 clones in the sample, approximately 83% were seen once. The receptor was derived from a woman aged 70-85 years with acute or convalescent COVID-19. The genes are TRBV9 and TRBJ2-2; the D gene is possibly TRBD1 (5 bases). The source material was peripheral blood. DNA of the CDR3: TGTGCCAGCAGCTCCCCGCAGGGGAACACCGGGGAGCTGTTTTTT. Amino acids: CASSSPQGNTGELFF.